The 20 T cell receptor beta chains in this list originate from one sample, sequenced in a study of post-analysis software for immune sequencing data. Study results and caveats: A few TRBV segments occurring more often in patients than controls included TRBV5-6, TRBV5-1 and TRBV20-1.

Their antigen targets remain unknown. Unique molecular identifiers were carried by the TCR beta cDNA libraries. TCRdb used MiXCR to reprocess the PCR reads, holding one entry per CDR3 protein. The table records hundreds of thousands of distinct CDR3 sequences, 55% to 70% of them present only once. The sequenced sample consisted of blood. The receptors stem from a girl aged 2-10 years with multiple sclerosis.

The chain has TRBV24-1 and TRBJ1-2; TRBD1 matches 10 bases. J lost 6 bases, V lost 4 bases, and 10 bases had no gene match. Germline-derived CDR1 and CDR2 are KGHDR and SFDVKD. The CDR3 consists of 16 residues. DNA for the CDR3: TGTGCCACCAGTGAAGGGACAGGGGTGGACGACGATGGCTACACCTTC. This codes for CATSEGTGVDDDGYTF.

This rearrangement joins TRBV12-3 or TRBV12-4 to TRBJ1-6; possible D gene TRBD1, 5 bases. CDR3 size: 13 residues. Deletions cut 6 bases from V and 7 bases from J, with 10 bases between. The chain's CDR3 is CASRPGGNSPLHF. CDR3 coding DNA: TGTGCCAGCAGACCTGGGGGGAATTCACCCCTCCACTTT.

The J gene is TRBJ1-2, the V gene TRBV4-1, with D maybe TRBD1 (5 bases). The germline V gene has CDR1 MGHRA and CDR2 YSYEKL. The CDR3 loop spans 14 amino acids. The V end lost 3 bases, the J end lost 8 bases, and 16 bases lay between the germline ends. The CDR3 coding sequence is TGCGCCAGCAGCCACCCGGCAGGAGGGGAAGGCTACACCTTC. Protein product: CASSHPAGGEGYTF.

The chain combines TRBV7-9 with TRBJ2-7; D is perhaps TRBD2 (5 bases). The germline CDR1 and CDR2 sequences are SEHNR and FQNEAQ (reference sequence). V dropped 8 bases and J dropped 6 bases, with 17 bases sitting between them. This CDR3 contains 13 residues. CDR3 in DNA: TGTGCCAGCCTGGAGAAACTAGACGGCGAGCAGTACTTC. This encodes CASLEKLDGEQYF. The full variable domain, its missing parts supplied by reference TRBV7-9 and TRBJ2-7, is DTGVSQNPRHKITKRGQNVTFRCDPISEHNRLYWYRQTLGQGPEFLTYFQNEAQLEKSRLLSDRFSAERPKGSFSTLEIQRTEQGDSAMYLCASLEKLDGEQYFGPGTRLTVT.

The V gene is TRBV11-3, the J gene TRBJ1-4; D is unclear. Germline CDR1 SGHNT, CDR2 YENEEA. The V end was cut by 5 bases, the J end by 8 bases, with 9 bases between. The length of the CDR3 is 12 residues. CDR3 bases: TGTGCCAGCAGCGGTCAAGGGGAAAAACTGTTTTTT. This gives the protein CASSGQGEKLFF.

The chain links TRBV5-1 to TRBJ2-4; tentative D call: TRBD1 (6 bases). V was cut by 5 bases and J by 2 bases, with 8 bases left in between. CDR3 length equals 13 residues. CDR1 is SGHRS, CDR2 YFSETQ, per germline. The DNA of the CDR3 is TGCGCCAGCAGTCAGGGGACCAAAAACATTCAGTACTTC. This gives the protein CASSQGTKNIQYF.

In DNA, the CDR3 is TGCGCCAGCAGTGATCCTAGCGGGGGGCGGAATGAGCAGTTCTTC. Protein: CASSDPSGGRNEQFF. The rearrangement links TRBV10-2 to TRBJ2-1, with 11 nucleotides matching TRBD2. Germline V gene data show CDR1 as WSHSY and CDR2 as SAAADI. The CDR3 is made up of 15 amino acids. The V gene end was trimmed by 3 bases and the J gene end by 7 bases; junction bases not matched to a gene: 5.

This clonotype was observed a few times. The chain is built from TRBV4-1 and TRBJ2-1; TRBD2 matches 15 bases. Germline-derived CDR1 and CDR2 are MGHRA and YSYEKL. The CDR3 consists of 19 residues. Trimming took 0 bases from V and 3 from J; bases not matched to a gene: 6. The CDR3 DNA is TGCGCCAGCAGCCAAGAGCCGGGACTAGCGGGGGGCCGCTACAATGAGCAGTTCTTC. Its protein product is CASSQEPGLAGGRYNEQFF.

This rearrangement joins TRBV15 to TRBJ2-1, with 10 bases that match TRBD1. Germline trimming cut 2 bases from V and 7 bases from J; bases unmatched to any gene: 5. Germline values: CDR1 LNHNV, CDR2 YYDKDF (reference sequence). The CDR3 contains 15 residues. The CDR3 is CATSRHRDRGNEQFF. As DNA, the CDR3 is TGTGCCACCAGCAGACACCGGGACAGGGGAAATGAGCAGTTCTTC.

The chain has TRBV6-5 and TRBJ2-1; 10 bases fit TRBD2. The CDR3 covers 16 residues. Per germline, CDR1 MNHEY and CDR2 SVGAGI. Germline trimming cut 6 bases from V and 4 bases from J; bases unmatched to any gene: 9. The CDR3 here is CASRLRTSGNYNEQFF. The CDR3 DNA is TGTGCCAGCAGACTACGGACTAGCGGAAATTACAATGAGCAGTTCTTC.

The CDR3 here is CASRSATSGETQYF. The CDR3 DNA reads TGTGCCAGCAGATCGGCGACTAGCGGAGAGACCCAGTACTTC. The chain carries TRBV6-2 or TRBV6-3 and TRBJ2-5; 9 bases map to TRBD2. Per the germline V gene, CDR1 is MNHEY and CDR2 is SVGEGT. V shed 6 bases, J shed 4 bases, and the junction held 6 bases outside the gene matches. The CDR3 runs to 14 residues.

The rearrangement links TRBV20-1 to TRBJ2-7; no firm D call. Germline CDR1 DFQATT, CDR2 SNEGSKA (reference sequence). The V end was cut by 3 bases, the J end by 3 bases, with 9 bases between. This CDR3 comprises 12 residues. CDR3: CSARCACYEQYF. For the CDR3, the DNA is TGCAGTGCTAGGTGCGCCTGCTACGAGCAGTACTTC.

This clonotype has a handful of counts. The CDR3 spells CSATKSLLAKNIQYF. The CDR3 DNA reads as TGCAGTGCTACTAAGTCGTTGTTAGCCAAAAACATTCAGTACTTC. The chain couples TRBV20-1 to TRBJ2-4; D is uncertain. Germline V gives CDR1 DFQATT, CDR2 SNEGSKA (reference sequence). The ends were cut back, 4 bases at V and 0 bases at J, with 13 bases in the middle. This CDR3 is built from 15 residues.

Of note for this clonotype: The junction does not match germline at one end; this may be a read error. The chain uses TRBV5-1 and TRBJ2-5; 8 nucleotides align to TRBD2. The J call may be mistaken, given a closer DNA end match to TRBJ2-7. The CDR3 length is 15 residues. Looked up from germline, CDR1 is SGHRS and CDR2 is YFSETQ. CDR3 loop: CASGLAPGGDYEQYF. In nucleotides, the CDR3 is TGCGCCAGCGGCTTGGCTCCGGGAGGGGACTACGAGCAGTACTTC.

The genes are TRBV12-3 or TRBV12-4 and TRBJ2-5; D perhaps matches TRBD2 (5 bases). This CDR3 contains 10 residues. Trimming took 5 bases from V and 7 from J, leaving 5 bases between them. The CDR3 protein is CASSEGTQYF. The CDR3 coding sequence is TGTGCCAGCAGTGAGGGGACCCAGTACTTC.

Details on this clonotype: At one of its ends the junction is not consistent with the germline gene, which may arise from a read error. V is TRBV7-7 and J is TRBJ2-5, with TRBD1 matching over 8 bases. CDR3 length equals 14 residues. CDR1 is SSHAT, CDR2 FNYEAQ, per germline (reference sequence). CDR3 loop: CASSSGQGTETQYF. For the CDR3, the DNA is TGTGCTAGCAGCTCCGGACAGGGAACAGAGACCCAGTACTTC.

The rearrangement joins TRBV12-3 or TRBV12-4 to TRBJ1-2; no reliable D call. The CDR3 is 14 residues long. The V end was cut by 6 bases, the J end by 5 bases, with 16 bases between. In DNA form, the CDR3 reads TGTGCCAGCAGGCACCGGGGAGAAGGGTATGGCTACACCTTC. This encodes CASRHRGEGYGYTF.

The rearrangement uses TRBV20-1 and TRBJ2-5, with TRBD1 identical over 11 bases. Germline CDR1 and CDR2: DFQATT and SNEGSKA (reference sequence). V trimming: 6 bases; J trimming: 4 bases; junction bases outside the gene matches: 7. The CDR3 runs to 14 residues. CDR3 loop: CSAVGQGVGETQYF. The CDR3 nucleotides are TGCAGTGCGGTGGGACAGGGGGTCGGAGAGACCCAGTACTTC.

This clonotype was counted between two and nine times. The chain recombines TRBV3-1 with TRBJ2-1; 9 bases are a match to TRBD2. The germline CDR1 and CDR2 sequences are LGHDT and YNNKEL (reference sequence). Losses at the gene ends were 4 bases for V and 2 bases for J; bases not matched to a gene: 9. CDR3 length equals 17 residues. DNA of the CDR3: TGTGCCAGCAGCCTGACCGGAGCGGGAGGACCCTACAATGAGCAGTTCTTC. Encoded protein: CASSLTGAGGPYNEQFF.

The chain is built from TRBV7-9 and TRBJ2-7; no clear D gene. The V end was cut by 5 bases, the J end by 0 bases, with 14 bases between. The V gene's germline CDR1 is SEHNR and CDR2 FQNEAQ (reference sequence). CDR3 length equals 15 residues. Here the CDR3 DNA reads TGTGCCAGCAGCCCGACGGACGGTACCTCCTACGAGCAGTACTTC. Translating gives CASSPTDGTSYEQYF.